This TCR beta chain was retrieved from a study of blood T cell repertoires in COVID-19. Profiled with immunoSEQ multiplex PCR; TCRdb holds only in-frame clones, not every one. Of over 250,000 clones listed, about 88% were seen once; the top ten hold roughly 14%. V shed 4 bases, J shed 9 bases, and the junction held 10 bases outside the gene matches. This CDR3 spans 15 amino acids. The V gene's germline CDR1 is SGHRS and CDR2 YFSETQ. The source of this sequence is a woman aged 70 to 79 with COVID-19, enrolled during active disease. The chain uses TRBV5-1 and TRBJ2-1; 10 nucleotides line up with TRBD2. Sequencing was performed on peripheral blood. CDR3 residues: CASSPGSGGASEQFF. DNA for the CDR3: TGCGCCAGCAGCCCGGGGAGCGGGGGGGCAAGTGAGCAGTTCTTC.